A selection of T cell receptor beta chains follows, all from one sample in a study of blood T cell repertoires in COVID-19. Here immunoSEQ multiplex PCR was the method, and the copy in TCRdb shows in-frame clones only, minus some. Altogether 110,000 to 150,000 clones are present, about 89% being singletons, with the ten largest covering over 9%. The sequencing input was PBMCs or T cells enriched from blood (not recorded which). All receptors derive from a man aged 55 to 70 who had recovered from COVID-19. The CDR3 runs from the conserved cysteine through the conserved F or W. D genes are given only for firm matches. Expanded clones get a size class; other rows say once, few or many, or leave the size out.

abundance: -
j_gene: TRBJ1-6
v_gene: TRBV3-1/TRBV3-2
d_gene: -
CDR3nt: TGTGCCAGCCAGTCTACAGGGTTCGTTTCACCCCTCCACTTT
CDR3aa: CASQSTGFVSPLHF

abundance: once
j_gene: TRBJ2-2
v_gene: TRBV19
d_gene: TRBD1
CDR3nt: TGTGCCAGTAGGACAGGGGGCGCCGGCGGGGAGCTGTTTTTT
CDR3aa: CASRTGGAGGELFF

abundance: -
j_gene: TRBJ1-5
v_gene: TRBV30
d_gene: -
CDR3nt: TGTGCCTGGAGCTTTCGGGCAGGGGATCAGCCCCAGCATTTT
CDR3aa: CAWSFRAGDQPQHF

abundance: -
j_gene: TRBJ2-7
v_gene: TRBV3-1/TRBV3-2
d_gene: -
CDR3nt: TGTGCCAGCAGCCAAGGTACAGAGTACGAGCAGTACTTC
CDR3aa: CASSQGTEYEQYF

abundance: -
j_gene: TRBJ1-1
v_gene: TRBV30
d_gene: -
CDR3nt: TGTGCCTGGAGTCTTCACTCAAACACTGAAGCTTTCTTT
CDR3aa: CAWSLHSNTEAFF

abundance: few
j_gene: TRBJ2-7
v_gene: TRBV29-1
d_gene: -
CDR3nt: TGCAGCGTTGGGCAGGGAAAGACCTACGAGCAGTACTTC
CDR3aa: CSVGQGKTYEQYF

abundance: -
j_gene: TRBJ1-2
v_gene: TRBV6-5
d_gene: TRBD1
CDR3nt: TGTGCCAGCTTTACAGGGGAGCCTAACTATGGCTACACCTTC
CDR3aa: CASFTGEPNYGYTF

abundance: -
j_gene: TRBJ1-3
v_gene: TRBV29-1
d_gene: -
CDR3nt: TGCAGCGCCGAAGGACAGCTCTCTGGAAACACCATATATTTT
CDR3aa: CSAEGQLSGNTIYF

abundance: -
j_gene: TRBJ1-1
v_gene: TRBV7-2
d_gene: -
CDR3nt: TGTGCCAGCAGCTTAGGCAGGCCGACTGAAGCTTTCTTT
CDR3aa: CASSLGRPTEAFF

abundance: -
j_gene: TRBJ2-3
v_gene: TRBV11-2
d_gene: -
CDR3nt: TGTGCCAGCAGCTTCACTATGGGCACAGATACGCAGTATTTT
CDR3aa: CASSFTMGTDTQYF

abundance: -
j_gene: TRBJ2-1
v_gene: TRBV11-3
d_gene: -
CDR3nt: TGTGCCAGCAGCTCGGGGGACTACAATGAGCAGTTCTTC
CDR3aa: CASSSGDYNEQFF

abundance: once
j_gene: TRBJ1-5
v_gene: TRBV15
d_gene: -
CDR3nt: TGTGCCACCAGCAGAGGGGGCCAGGGGCCCCAGCATTTT
CDR3aa: CATSRGGQGPQHF

abundance: -
j_gene: TRBJ1-1
v_gene: TRBV7-3
d_gene: -
CDR3nt: TGTGCCAGCAGCTTAAAGGGGGTGAACACTGAAGCTTTCTTT
CDR3aa: CASSLKGVNTEAFF

abundance: few
j_gene: TRBJ2-2
v_gene: TRBV24-1
d_gene: -
CDR3nt: TGTGCCACCAGTGATTCGGAGGGCAGAAGACTGGCGAACACCGGGGAGCTGTTTTTT
CDR3aa: CATSDSEGRRLANTGELFF

abundance: -
j_gene: TRBJ1-2
v_gene: TRBV27
d_gene: -
CDR3nt: TGTGCCAGCAGTTTAGAGACAGGCGGTCTCTATGGCTACACCTTC
CDR3aa: CASSLETGGLYGYTF

abundance: -
j_gene: TRBJ2-1
v_gene: TRBV3-1/TRBV3-2
d_gene: -
CDR3nt: TGTGCCAGCACCCCATTAGGGGGGGGCTACAATGAGCAGTTCTTC
CDR3aa: CASTPLGGGYNEQFF

abundance: -
j_gene: TRBJ2-2
v_gene: TRBV18
d_gene: -
CDR3nt: TGTGCCAGCTCACCACCGCGCAGGGCGAGCGGGGAGCTGTTTTTT
CDR3aa: CASSPPRRASGELFF

abundance: -
j_gene: TRBJ2-7
v_gene: TRBV19
d_gene: -
CDR3nt: TGTGCCAGTAGTATCCCGGGGTCCTCCTACGAGCAGTACTTC
CDR3aa: CASSIPGSSYEQYF

abundance: -
j_gene: TRBJ1-1
v_gene: TRBV2
d_gene: -
CDR3nt: TGTGCCAGCAGTTCAACAGGGCTCGGCACTGAAGCTTTCTTT
CDR3aa: CASSSTGLGTEAFF

abundance: -
j_gene: TRBJ1-1
v_gene: TRBV18
d_gene: TRBD1
CDR3nt: TGTGCCAGCTCAGCAGGGCAGGGGGGAGTCACTGAAGCTTTCTTT
CDR3aa: CASSAGQGGVTEAFF

abundance: -
j_gene: TRBJ2-3
v_gene: TRBV19
d_gene: -
CDR3nt: TGTGCCAGTAGTAATCGACCAGGCGATACGCAGTATTTT
CDR3aa: CASSNRPGDTQYF

abundance: -
j_gene: TRBJ2-2
v_gene: TRBV29-1
d_gene: -
CDR3nt: TGCAGCGTTGACGGCACCGGGGAGCTGTTTTTT
CDR3aa: CSVDGTGELFF

abundance: -
j_gene: TRBJ2-5
v_gene: TRBV10-3
d_gene: TRBD2
CDR3nt: TGTGCCATAGGACTAGCGGGAGGGCAAGAGACCCAGTACTTC
CDR3aa: CAIGLAGGQETQYF

abundance: -
j_gene: TRBJ2-2
v_gene: TRBV5-1
d_gene: -
CDR3nt: TGCGCCAGCAGCTTGACCGGGAACACCGGGGAGCTGTTTTTT
CDR3aa: CASSLTGNTGELFF

abundance: -
j_gene: TRBJ1-3
v_gene: TRBV5-1
d_gene: TRBD1
CDR3nt: TGCGCCAGCAGCTTGGGGGGACAGCGATACTCTGGAAACACCATATATTTT
CDR3aa: CASSLGGQRYSGNTIYF

abundance: -
j_gene: TRBJ1-1
v_gene: TRBV2
d_gene: -
CDR3nt: TGTGCCAGCAGTGAATGGGGAGAGGCCGCGGGGTTCTTT
CDR3aa: CASSEWGEAAGFF

abundance: -
j_gene: TRBJ1-5
v_gene: TRBV28
d_gene: -
CDR3nt: TGTGCCACCACCCCACGAGGGTCCAATCAGCCCCAGCATTTT
CDR3aa: CATTPRGSNQPQHF

abundance: once
j_gene: TRBJ2-3
v_gene: TRBV3-1/TRBV3-2
d_gene: TRBD2
CDR3nt: TGTGCCAGCAGCCATCCGGGACTAGCGGGGAAAGGGTCAGATACGCAGTATTTT
CDR3aa: CASSHPGLAGKGSDTQYF

abundance: -
j_gene: TRBJ1-6
v_gene: TRBV28
d_gene: -
CDR3nt: TGTGCCAGCAGTCCCAGGGGCTCACCCCTCCACTTT
CDR3aa: CASSPRGSPLHF

abundance: -
j_gene: TRBJ2-1
v_gene: TRBV7-3
d_gene: -
CDR3nt: TGTGCCAGCAGCTTGGGTGGCGGGATCTCCGGATTACGTGAGCAGTTCTTC
CDR3aa: CASSLGGGISGLREQFF

abundance: few
j_gene: TRBJ1-6
v_gene: TRBV24-1
d_gene: -
CDR3nt: TGTGCCACCAGTGACGGGGACAACTCACCCCTCCACTTT
CDR3aa: CATSDGDNSPLHF

abundance: -
j_gene: TRBJ2-7
v_gene: TRBV27
d_gene: TRBD1
CDR3nt: TGTGCCAGCAGTCCGACAGGGGATCAGTACGAGCAGTACTTC
CDR3aa: CASSPTGDQYEQYF

abundance: few
j_gene: TRBJ2-3
v_gene: TRBV11-1
d_gene: -
CDR3nt: TGTGCCAGCAGCTTAAGGGGACTCAATACGCAGTATTTT
CDR3aa: CASSLRGLNTQYF

abundance: -
j_gene: TRBJ1-5
v_gene: TRBV24-1
d_gene: TRBD1
CDR3nt: TGTGCCACCCGAGCAGGGGGAAGCAGGGGTCAGCCCCAGCATTTT
CDR3aa: CATRAGGSRGQPQHF

abundance: -
j_gene: TRBJ2-1
v_gene: TRBV7-6
d_gene: -
CDR3nt: TGTGCCAGCAGCTCGTGGGGGGGCAGGACGGGTGAGCAGTTCTTC
CDR3aa: CASSSWGGRTGEQFF

abundance: -
j_gene: TRBJ2-3
v_gene: TRBV7-8
d_gene: TRBD1
CDR3nt: TGTGCCAGCAGCTCGGACAGGTCGTTCACAGATACGCAGTATTTT
CDR3aa: CASSSDRSFTDTQYF

abundance: -
j_gene: TRBJ2-2
v_gene: TRBV2
d_gene: -
CDR3nt: TGTGCCAGCACTATAGACACCGGGGAGCTGTTTTTT
CDR3aa: CASTIDTGELFF

abundance: -
j_gene: TRBJ2-5
v_gene: TRBV18
d_gene: TRBD2
CDR3nt: TGTGCCAGCTCACCATGGACTAGCGGAGAAGAGACCCAGTACTTC
CDR3aa: CASSPWTSGEETQYF

abundance: -
j_gene: TRBJ2-7
v_gene: TRBV15
d_gene: TRBD1
CDR3nt: TGTGCCACCAGCAGAGAGGGACAGGGATTAGGCGAGCAGTACTTC
CDR3aa: CATSREGQGLGEQYF

abundance: few
j_gene: TRBJ1-3
v_gene: TRBV27
d_gene: -
CDR3nt: TGTGCCAGCAGCGGACCAGGGAACACCATATATTTT
CDR3aa: CASSGPGNTIYF

abundance: -
j_gene: TRBJ2-1
v_gene: TRBV21-1
d_gene: -
CDR3nt: TGTGCCAGCAGGGGTAAATTACTAGGACTACCCTTCAATGAGCAGTTCTTC
CDR3aa: CASRGKLLGLPFNEQFF

abundance: -
j_gene: TRBJ2-7
v_gene: TRBV7-8
d_gene: TRBD2
CDR3nt: TGTGCCAGCAGCTTAGATCGACTAGCCTCCTACGAGCAGTACTTC
CDR3aa: CASSLDRLASYEQYF